This T cell receptor (beta chain) was obtained from a study of cytomegalovirus exposure and HLA in healthy donors. In the PCR, 60 Vbeta and 13 Jbeta primers were used. The method was immunoSEQ multiplex PCR; TCRdb's version includes in-frame clones alone and lacks a portion of them. The data show tens of thousands of clones, with just under 85% seen just once and around 1.7% held by the top ten. The study's findings and limits: Investigators reported 150 to 200 TCR beta chains as tied to cytomegalovirus. Reports showed the classifier diagnosing cytomegalovirus status with high specificity and sensitivity. Reports indicate that TCR beta sequences accurately predicted the HLA-A and HLA-B alleles of most subjects.

Notes on this clone: What it binds is not known.

The germline V gene has CDR1 GTSNPN and CDR2 SVGIG (reference sequence). The CDR3 has 16 amino acids. Deletions cut 0 bases from V and 3 bases from J, with 17 bases between. The sequenced sample consisted of PBMCs. This receptor was identified in a man aged 40-49 years in good health and CMV-seronegative. The V and J genes are TRBV30 and TRBJ1-1, with D uncertain. CDR3 sequence (DNA): TGTGCCTGGAGTGTACTATCGAGACTACTTTACACTGAAGCTTTCTTT. Residues: CAWSVLSRLLYTEAFF.